These T cell receptor beta chains were read from a single sample in a study of beta chain features in type 1 diabetes. Data came from immunoSEQ multiplex PCR; TCRdb stores just in-frame clones and leaves some out. The sample holds 350,000 to 450,000 clones, roughly 13% seen once. The sequenced sample was naive CD4+ T cells from blood. The receptors derive from a man aged 30 to 45 in good health. CDR3s include the opening cysteine and the closing phenylalanine or tryptophan. Size is omitted from some rows. Given values are once, few, many or a class for expanded clones.

>few|TRBJ1-1|TRBV5-1
CASSHGQNTEAFF
>NA|TRBJ2-1|TRBV29-1
CSVVGRLVNEQFF
>many|TRBJ2-4|TRBV9
CASSVATGTSGGSIQYF
>few|TRBJ1-1|TRBV6-5
CASSYTSGPTEAFF
>NA|TRBJ2-2|TRBV7-6
CASSLASSGKAGELFF
>few|TRBJ1-6|TRBV2
CASSPGTYNSPLHF
>NA|TRBJ2-3|TRBV5-4
CASSREDTQYF
>few|TRBJ2-5|TRBV7-6
CASSPLREETQYF
>many|TRBJ2-1|TRBV2
CASSEYNEQFF
>NA|TRBJ1-1|TRBV6-5
CASSPGGKAFF
>NA|TRBJ1-1|TRBV27
CASRIRGNTEAFF
>few|TRBJ2-2|TRBV7-3
CASSLAGASGELFF
>few|TRBJ1-2|TRBV29-1
CSVETGTGYGYTF
>few|TRBJ2-3|TRBV7-2
CASSFLFPGGRDTQYF
>NA|TRBJ2-1|TRBV5-6
CASSLAAGGKFF
>NA|TRBJ2-1|TRBV9
CASSVAPGGGIDEQFF
>NA|TRBJ2-1|TRBV5-1
CASTLGHSSSYNEQFF
>NA|TRBJ1-2|TRBV28
CASSFSLDGYTF
>NA|TRBJ2-2|TRBV5-1
CASSSVGPGELFF
>few|TRBJ2-7|TRBV5-1
CASSRGTVPPYEQYF
>few|TRBJ1-1|TRBV7-9
CASSQTGYTEAFF
>NA|TRBJ2-7|TRBV14
CASSLGGGSIEQYF
>NA|TRBJ2-6|TRBV7-9
CASSRDRGRPGANVLTF
>few|TRBJ2-5|TRBV4-1
CASSRIGTQETQYF
>few|TRBJ1-3|TRBV7-2
CASSLGPSPLNTIYF